Below, 27 T cell receptor beta chains from the same sample are listed, as sequenced in a study of T cells in Graves' hyperthyroidism and ophthalmopathy. Researchers amplified the TCR beta CDR3 regions from RNA transcripts. The HTBI set primed first-round TCR CDR3 RT-PCR. TCRdb fed the multiplex PCR reads into MiXCR, producing one record per CDR3 protein. This table has 600,000 or so distinct CDR3 sequences, roughly 14% appearing once. Sequenced input: blood. These TCRs come from a woman between 45 and 60 years old with Graves' ophthalmopathy.

This clonotype was seen ten or more times. The gene calls are TRBV11-1 and TRBJ2-7, with TRBD1 matching over 7 bases. The CDR3 is 14 residues long. Germline CDR1 SGHAT, CDR2 FQDESV (reference sequence). Trimming cost V 5 bases and J 0 bases; bases outside gene matches: 4. The CDR3 sequence: CASSLTGVSYEQYF. In DNA form, the CDR3 reads TGTGCCAGCAGCCTCACAGGGGTCTCCTACGAGCAGTACTTC.

The rearrangement uses TRBV15 and TRBJ1-2; 9 positions match TRBD1. J was trimmed by 5 bases and V by 2 bases; bases with no gene match: 3. Germline V gene data show CDR1 as LNHNV and CDR2 as YYDKDF (reference sequence). CDR3 size: 14 residues. This chain's CDR3 is CATSRRTGVYGYTF. The CDR3 bases are TGTGCCACCAGCAGAAGGACAGGGGTTTATGGCTACACCTTC.

This clonotype was detected only a few times. This chain uses TRBV10-2 with TRBJ1-6, with 8 positions matching TRBD1. With V trimmed by 5 bases and J by 1 base, 7 bases remained unmatched. CDR3 size: 17 residues. Germline CDR1 WSHSY, CDR2 SAAADI. The DNA for the CDR3 is TGCGCCAGCAGTCTCGGACAGGGACGGTCCTATAATTCACCCCTCCACTTT. Translating it yields CASSLGQGRSYNSPLHF.

The chain links TRBV20-1 to TRBJ1-2, with 8 bases aligning to TRBD1. The CDR3 consists of 12 residues. The V segment lost 3 bases and the J segment 6 bases; nucleotides outside the gene matches: 3. The germline CDR1 and CDR2 sequences are DFQATT and SNEGSKA (reference sequence). The CDR3 nucleotides are TGCAGTGCTAGTCCAGGGGGCGATGGCTACACCTTC. As protein: CSASPGGDGYTF.

This chain uses TRBV28 with TRBJ1-2; 8 nucleotides match TRBD1. Losses at the gene ends were 2 bases for V and 6 bases for J; bases not matched to a gene: 5. Germline CDR1 MDHEN, CDR2 SYDVKM. The CDR3 is 14 residues long. This CDR3 reads CASSLAGGADGYTF. In DNA form, the CDR3 reads TGTGCCAGCAGTTTAGCAGGGGGCGCTGATGGCTACACCTTC.

This clonotype came up many times. The chain combines TRBV11-2 with TRBJ2-1; 9 bases map to TRBD2. The germline gives CDR1 SGHAT, CDR2 FQNNGV. CDR3 length: 17 residues. V dropped 2 bases and J dropped 9; count of bases not matched to a gene: 14. The CDR3 loop reads CASSLTPTSGSAGEQFF. DNA of the CDR3: TGTGCCAGCAGCTTAACCCCGACTAGCGGCTCGGCGGGTGAGCAGTTCTTC.

The chain has TRBV6-1 and TRBJ1-2; TRBD1 aligns across 8 bases. The CDR3 has 17 residues. Germline V CDR1 and CDR2: MNHNS, SASEGT. V shed 5 bases, J shed 3 bases, and the junction held 14 bases outside the gene matches. The CDR3 loop reads CASSMGAGGSIYYGYTF. The CDR3, as DNA: TGTGCCAGCAGTATGGGGGCAGGGGGCTCCATCTACTATGGCTACACCTTC.

In this sample, this clonotype turned up a few times. The chain employs TRBV4-2 and TRBJ1-1, with D maybe TRBD1 (5 bases). In germline, CDR1 is LGHNA, CDR2 YNFKEQ. V lost 4 bases, J lost 1 base, and 22 bases lay in between. The CDR3 extends over 18 amino acids. The CDR3 sequence is CASSPQEGWGRSNTEAFF. In DNA form, the CDR3 reads TGTGCCAGCAGCCCGCAAGAAGGGTGGGGCAGGTCGAACACTGAAGCTTTCTTT.

This clonotype was seen repeatedly, ten times or more. This rearrangement joins TRBV5-5 to TRBJ2-5, with a possible D match to TRBD1 (5 bases). CDR1 and CDR2 from the germline V gene are SGHKS and YYEKEE (reference sequence). This CDR3 region has 15 residues. V was shortened by 0 bases and J by 4 bases, with 13 bases between the two germline ends. CDR3 nucleotide sequence: TGTGCCAGCAGCTTGGAGGTCAGGGTAGCAGAGACCCAGTACTTC. Translation: CASSLEVRVAETQYF.

V gene TRBV27 combines with J gene TRBJ2-3; 7 bases align to TRBD1. Germline V gene sequence: CDR1 MNHEY, CDR2 SMNVEV (reference sequence). CDR3 size: 15 residues. Unmatched junction bases numbered 12, after V lost 5 bases and J lost 7 bases. This CDR3 is CASSHRDSKPYTQYF. In nucleotides, the CDR3 is TGTGCCAGCAGTCACCGGGACAGCAAACCTTATACGCAGTATTTT.

This clonotype was seen ten or more times. V is TRBV2 and J is TRBJ2-1, with TRBD2 matching over 10 bases. Germline assignment: CDR1 SNHLY and CDR2 FYNNEI. Unmatched junction bases numbered 5, after V lost 2 bases and J lost 7 bases. The CDR3 totals 15 residues. The CDR3 loop reads CASSESGRAINEQFF. CDR3 coding DNA: TGTGCCAGCAGTGAAAGCGGGAGGGCCATTAATGAGCAGTTCTTC. Complete variable domain (other parts from reference TRBV2 and TRBJ2-1): EPEVTQTPSHQVTQMGQEVILRCVPISNHLYFYWYRQILGQKVEFLVSFYNNEISEKSEIFDDQFSVERPDGSNFTLKIRSTKLEDSAMYFCASSESGRAINEQFFGPGTRLTVL.

At least ten counts were recorded for this clonotype. The chain is built from TRBV28 and TRBJ1-1; TRBD1 might be the D (5 bases). Germline CDR1 and CDR2: MDHEN and SYDVKM. CDR3 length: 14 amino acids. V gave up 6 bases and J gave up 6 bases, with 17 bases separating them. CDR3: CASRLLGQPAEAFF. DNA for the CDR3: TGTGCCAGCAGGCTCTTGGGGCAACCGGCTGAAGCTTTCTTT.

This clonotype was seen ten or more times. The chain carries TRBV3-1 and TRBJ2-1; D possibly corresponds to TRBD1 (6 bases). V shed 8 bases and J shed 2 bases, with 7 bases lying between them. This CDR3 has 12 residues. Per germline, CDR1 LGHDT and CDR2 YNNKEL (reference sequence). The CDR3, as DNA: TGTGCCAGCCAGGGGACCTACAATGAGCAGTTCTTC. Protein product: CASQGTYNEQFF.

This clonotype appeared many times. V usage is TRBV29-1 and J usage is TRBJ1-1; tentative D call: TRBD1 (5 bases). Germline CDR1 SQVTM, CDR2 ANQGSEA. CDR3 length: 13 amino acids. Deletions cut 7 bases from V and 4 bases from J, with 16 bases between. CDR3 in DNA: TGCAGCGCCGTCAGGGCGGGGGTCACTGAAGCTTTCTTT. Translated, it gives CSAVRAGVTEAFF.

This clonotype turned up a few times. V is TRBV27 and J is TRBJ1-6; D gene uncertain. The germline V gene has CDR1 MNHEY and CDR2 SMNVEV (reference sequence). V lost 3 bases to trimming and J lost 6 bases, with 9 bases between them. The CDR3 is made up of 14 amino acids. This CDR3 reads CASSLSDLNSPLHF. CDR3 coding DNA: TGTGCCAGCAGTTTGTCCGACCTTAATTCACCCCTCCACTTT.

This clonotype was detected a few times. V gene TRBV30 combines with J gene TRBJ2-1, with 7 bases matching TRBD2. This CDR3 region has 13 residues. Germline V CDR1 and CDR2: GTSNPN, SVGIG (reference sequence). V lost 5 bases to trimming and J lost 8 bases; unmatched junction nucleotides: 9. CDR3 sequence reads: CAWDSGLAYEQFF. The DNA for the CDR3 is TGTGCCTGGGATAGCGGGTTAGCGTATGAGCAGTTCTTC.

This clonotype was observed at least ten times. The genes are TRBV4-3 and TRBJ2-1, with TRBD1 as a possible D gene (5 bases). CDR1 is LGHNA, CDR2 YSLEER, per germline. V was shortened by 4 bases and J by 3 bases, with 16 bases between the two germline ends. The CDR3 contains 16 residues. The chain's CDR3 is CASSPSARADYNEQFF. CDR3 sequence (DNA): TGCGCCAGCAGCCCCTCCGCCAGGGCAGACTACAATGAGCAGTTCTTC.

The J gene is TRBJ1-5, the V gene TRBV7-2; D remains unclear. CDR3 length: 12 amino acids. Per the germline V gene, CDR1 is SGHTA and CDR2 is FQGNSA. Trimming stripped 5 bases from V and 0 bases from J, with 2 bases between. CDR3: CASSPSNQPQHF. The CDR3 DNA is TGTGCCAGCAGCCCTAGCAATCAGCCCCAGCATTTT.

This clonotype came up many times. The V call is TRBV6-6, the J call TRBJ2-2, with no clear D. V lost 0 bases and J 0 bases, leaving 11 bases between the germline ends. Looked up from germline, CDR1 is MNHNY and CDR2 is SVGAGI (reference sequence). The CDR3 sequence is 17 residues long. For the CDR3, the DNA is TGTGCCAGCAGTTACTCGAGTAGGGAAGCGAACACCGGGGAGCTGTTTTTT. Its protein is CASSYSSREANTGELFF.

This clonotype was counted only a few times. This chain connects TRBV6-2 or TRBV6-3 to TRBJ1-2, with TRBD1 identical over 9 bases. V was clipped by 6 bases and J by 8 bases; unmatched bases: 13. The CDR3 sequence is 15 residues long. Germline CDR1 and CDR2: MNHEY and SVGEGT. This chain's CDR3 is CASSSPGQGIMGYTF. The CDR3 DNA sequence: TGTGCCAGCAGCTCTCCGGGACAGGGTATAATGGGCTACACCTTC.

This clonotype has at least ten counts. J is TRBJ1-2 and V is TRBV20-1, with D perhaps matching TRBD1 (6 bases). This CDR3 contains 14 residues. Trimming took off 0 bases at V and 7 bases at J, with 15 bases between the two ends. From germline, CDR1 is DFQATT and CDR2 SNEGSKA (reference sequence). In nucleotides, the CDR3 is TGCAGTGCTAGAGATCCCGGGACACCTGTTGGCTACACCTTC. Amino acid sequence: CSARDPGTPVGYTF.

In this sample, this clonotype turned up many times. J is TRBJ1-6 and V is TRBV7-6, with TRBD1 as a possible D gene (5 bases). This CDR3 is 16 amino acids long. The germline V gene encodes CDR1 SGHVS and CDR2 FNYEAQ. V shed 2 bases and J shed 9 bases, with 17 bases lying between them. The CDR3 bases are TGTGCCAGCAGCTTAAGGCAGCGGGGGTCGGGTTCACCCCTCCACTTT. The encoded protein is CASSLRQRGSGSPLHF.

This clonotype has ten or more counts. The chain carries TRBV11-3 and TRBJ1-1; the D gene is possibly TRBD1 (6 bases). V was trimmed by 2 bases and J by 0 bases, leaving 13 bases between them. This CDR3 spans 16 amino acids. The germline V gene encodes CDR1 SGHNT and CDR2 YENEEA. The CDR3 sequence is CASSLKPGVLNTEAFF. CDR3 DNA: TGTGCCAGCAGCTTAAAACCAGGGGTATTGAACACTGAAGCTTTCTTT.

This clonotype was observed many times. CDR3: CSVLTSGPQLHTQYF. The CDR3 region has the DNA TGCAGCGTTTTAACTAGCGGGCCACAACTACATACGCAGTATTTT. V and J are TRBV29-1 and TRBJ2-3, with TRBD2 identical over 9 bases. V shed 5 bases, J shed 7 bases, and the junction held 13 bases outside the gene matches. The CDR3 sequence is 15 residues long. In germline, CDR1 is SQVTM, CDR2 ANQGSEA.

The chain is built from TRBV4-3 and TRBJ2-1; 9 bases are shared with TRBD2. V gave up 1 base and J gave up 4 bases; unmatched junction bases: 8. The CDR3 contains 17 residues. Germline values: CDR1 LGHNA, CDR2 YSLEER. The CDR3 DNA is TGCGCCAGCAGCCAAGCTATAGCGGGAGTAACTTACAATGAGCAGTTCTTC. Its translation is CASSQAIAGVTYNEQFF.

In its sample, this clonotype was seen a few times. The chain employs TRBV2 and TRBJ2-3; D might be TRBD2 (6 bases). Trimming stripped 7 bases from V and 2 bases from J, with 13 bases between. Germline values: CDR1 SNHLY, CDR2 FYNNEI. This CDR3 has 14 residues. The CDR3: CASIWRGLTDTQYF. DNA of the CDR3: TGTGCCAGCATCTGGCGGGGACTCACAGATACGCAGTATTTT. Together with reference TRBV2 and TRBJ2-3, the CDR3 gives the full variable domain: EPEVTQTPSHQVTQMGQEVILRCVPISNHLYFYWYRQILGQKVEFLVSFYNNEISEKSEIFDDQFSVERPDGSNFTLKIRSTKLEDSAMYFCASIWRGLTDTQYFGPGTRLTVL.

This clonotype showed up many times. The chain uses TRBV7-8 and TRBJ2-3; unclear D gene. The length of the CDR3 is 14 residues. V was trimmed by 1 base and J by 2 bases, leaving 7 bases between them. CDR1 is SGHVS and CDR2 is FQNEAQ in the germline V gene. In DNA, the CDR3 is TGTGCCAGCAGCTTAGATTCACACACAGATACGCAGTATTTT. It translates to CASSLDSHTDTQYF.